This T cell receptor (beta chain) came from a study of brain T cells in children with intractable seizures. CDR3 size: 15 residues. V dropped 3 bases and J dropped 6; count of bases not matched to a gene: 2. Germline V gives CDR1 SGHNT, CDR2 YYREEE (reference sequence). TCRdb keeps only in-frame clones here, not all; method: immunoSEQ multiplex PCR. The data hold 110,000 or so clones, with approximately 94% observed a single time. This TCR derives from a boy under three years old with hemimegalencephaly and intractable seizures. The J gene is TRBJ2-1, the V gene TRBV5-4; 14 bases match TRBD2. The material was peripheral blood, obtained at surgery. This CDR3 reads CASSSTSGRGNEQFF. CDR3 DNA: TGTGCCAGCAGCTCGACTAGCGGGAGGGGCAATGAGCAGTTCTTC. Based on the CDR3 plus reference TRBV5-4 and TRBJ2-1, the full variable domain is ETGVTQSPTHLIKTRGQQVTLRCSSQSGHNTVSWYQQALGQGPQFIFQYYREEENGRGNFPPRFSGLQFPNYSSELNVNALELDDSALYLCASSSTSGRGNEQFFGPGTRLTVL.